This section outlines one T cell receptor beta chain sequence together with its context. The data belong to a study of blood T cell repertoires in COVID-19. Overall study context: The United States, Italy and Spain were the sources of the acute and convalescent COVID-19 samples. The cDNA or gDNA used as material had been derived from T cells, B-cell-depleted T cells, or PBMCs.

Source study methods: Cell counts per sample came from amplifying reference gene primers. Libraries were prepared by immunoSEQ multiplex PCR; TCRdb keeps only in-frame clonotypes and omits some of them. V, J and clone size reflect that table, while D and trimming were determined from the DNA. The sample holds some 120,000 clones, roughly 82% seen once. Material for sequencing was peripheral blood. This TCR derives from a human donor in a cohort sampled during active COVID-19.

The CDR3 sequence is CASSPRAGTGELFF. The CDR3, as DNA: TGTGCCAGCAGCCCCAGGGCTGGCACCGGGGAGCTGTTTTTT. The rearrangement uses TRBV7-8 and TRBJ2-2; possible D gene TRBD1, 5 bases. Germline loops: CDR1 SGHVS, CDR2 FQNEAQ. The CDR3 has 14 amino acids. Trimming stripped 5 bases from V and 4 bases from J, with 11 bases between.